This T cell receptor (beta chain) was captured by sequencing in a study of tumor and adjacent non-tumor tissue in lung cancer. General study results and limits: Shorter survival was associated with higher TCR diversity in tumors.

Of note for this clonotype: Its antigen is still unknown. Germline is not matched at one junction end, which may reflect a read error.

The template was RNA from unsorted bulk tissue. Distant lung tissue was collected more than 3 cm away from the tumor edge. TCRbeta libraries were built with three rounds of nested PCR, modified from ARM-PCR. Each CDR3 protein is one row after TCRdb ran MiXCR on the multiplex PCR reads. Seen here are more than 75,000 distinct CDR3 sequences, roughly 80% observed once, and the top ten hold under 40%. The CDR3 totals 16 residues. Per the germline V gene, CDR1 is SGHAT and CDR2 is FQNNGV. Sequencing was carried out using distant non-tumor lung tissue. This sequence joins TRBV11-2 and TRBJ2-1, with D perhaps assigned TRBD1 or TRBD2 (5 bases each). The receptor was derived from a man aged 55 to 70 with small cell lung cancer. The CDR3 DNA reads as TGTGTCAGCAGCTTAATCGAGAGGGGCTCGTACAATGAGCAGTTCTTC. This gives the protein CVSSLIERGSYNEQFF. Filled out from reference TRBV11-2 and TRBJ2-1, the complete variable domain reads EAGVAQSPRYKIIEKRQSVAFWCNPISGHATLYWYQQILGQGPKLLIQFQNNGVVDDSQLPKDRFSAERLKGVDSTLKIQPAKLEDSAVYLCVSSLIERGSYNEQFFGPGTRLTVL.